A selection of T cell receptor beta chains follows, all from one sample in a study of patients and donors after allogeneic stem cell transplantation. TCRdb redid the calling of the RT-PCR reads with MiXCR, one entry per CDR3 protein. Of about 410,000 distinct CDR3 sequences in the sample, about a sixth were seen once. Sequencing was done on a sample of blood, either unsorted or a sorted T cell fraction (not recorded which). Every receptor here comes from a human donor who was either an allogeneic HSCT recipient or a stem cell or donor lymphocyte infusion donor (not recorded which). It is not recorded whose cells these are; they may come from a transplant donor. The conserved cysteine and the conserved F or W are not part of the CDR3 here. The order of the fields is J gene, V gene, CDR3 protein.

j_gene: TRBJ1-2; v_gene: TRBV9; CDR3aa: ASSASSTGSYGYT
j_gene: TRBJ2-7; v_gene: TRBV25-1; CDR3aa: ASSEYPGDRGIYEQY
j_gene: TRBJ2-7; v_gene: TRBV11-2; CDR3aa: ASSYEGWRVEQY
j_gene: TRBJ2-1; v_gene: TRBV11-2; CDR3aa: ASSHRVDEQF
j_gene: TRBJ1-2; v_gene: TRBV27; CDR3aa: ASSLEGAGHGYT
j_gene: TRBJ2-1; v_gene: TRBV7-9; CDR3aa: ASSFLGGEQF
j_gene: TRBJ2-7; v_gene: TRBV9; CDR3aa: ASSAEGAYEQY
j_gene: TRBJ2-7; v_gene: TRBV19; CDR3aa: ASSIGGKSSYEQY
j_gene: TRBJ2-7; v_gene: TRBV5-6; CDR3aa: ATSTPTGGVYEQY
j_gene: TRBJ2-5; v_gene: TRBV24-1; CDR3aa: ATRVADQETQY
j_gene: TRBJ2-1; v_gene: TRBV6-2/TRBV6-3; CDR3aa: ASSYGRDRGTDEQF
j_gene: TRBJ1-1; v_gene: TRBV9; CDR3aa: ASSPKLNTEAF
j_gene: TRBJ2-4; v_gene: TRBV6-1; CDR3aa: ASSRGKGSGKNIQY
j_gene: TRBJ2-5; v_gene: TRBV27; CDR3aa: ASSLYGDIQETQY
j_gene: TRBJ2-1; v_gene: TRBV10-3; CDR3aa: AISPRAESNEQF